These 17 T cell receptor beta chains were sequenced from one sample in a study of tumor and adjacent non-tumor tissue in lung cancer. The template was RNA from unsorted bulk tissue. The library came from three nested PCR rounds adapted from ARM-PCR protocols. TCRdb re-called the multiplex PCR reads through MiXCR, storing one row per CDR3 protein. The sample consists of around 74,000 distinct CDR3 sequences, approximately 71% of them appearing once. Sequencing was performed on lung tumor tissue. Receptor source: a woman in her seventies with non-small cell lung cancer.

This clonotype has only one observation. Compared with germline, one end of the junction differs, possibly owing to a read error. The chain is built from TRBV29-1 and TRBJ2-7; 7 nucleotides agree with TRBD2. In germline, CDR1 is SQVTM, CDR2 ANQGSEA. This CDR3 is built from 13 residues. The CDR3 bases are TGCTGCGTAGCCGGGACTAATACCTACGAGCAATACTTC. The encoded protein is CCVAGTNTYEQYF.

This clonotype has just a few counts. In DNA form, the CDR3 reads TGTATCAGCAGCTCACTAGCGGTCAGCACAGATACGCAGTATTTT. Its protein is CISSSLAVSTDTQYF. The chain combines TRBV7-3 with TRBJ2-3, with 8 bases lining up with TRBD2. CDR3 length: 15 residues. The germline CDR1 and CDR2 sequences are SGHTA and FQGTGA.

The genes are TRBV11-1 and TRBJ2-1; D is possibly TRBD2 (5 bases). The J call may be faulty, since TRBJ2-7 better matches the DNA end. Germline V gene sequence: CDR1 SGHAT, CDR2 FQDESV (reference sequence). CDR3 length: 16 residues. CDR3 nucleotides: TGTGCCAGCAGCCTCCGCGGACCAGCGGTAGTCAATGAGCAGTACTTC. This encodes CASSLRGPAVVNEQYF.

To note about this clonotype: Possible read error: a much larger clone is one base away. The chain links TRBV10-1 to TRBJ2-1; 10 bases are a match to TRBD2. Germline CDR1 reads WNHNN; CDR2 reads SYGVQD (reference sequence). The CDR3 is 16 amino acids. The CDR3: CASSEFTSGNYNEQLF. In nucleotides, the CDR3 is TGCGCCAGCAGTGAGTTTACTAGCGGGAACTACAATGAGCAGCTCTTC.

The chain joins TRBV5-8 to TRBJ2-7; D gene ambiguous. In germline, CDR1 is SGHTS, CDR2 YDEGEE. The CDR3 is 12 amino acids. V lost 6 bases to trimming and J lost 3 bases, with 10 bases between them. The CDR3 DNA sequence: TGTGCCAGCATCGACTTCAACTACGAGCAGTACTTC. Protein product: CASIDFNYEQYF.

This chain links TRBV6-2 or TRBV6-3 with TRBJ2-3; 12 bases are shared with TRBD2. V shed 6 bases and J 2 bases; nucleotides not matched to a gene: 12. CDR1 is MNHEY, CDR2 SVGEGT, per germline. The CDR3 runs to 18 residues. The CDR3 nucleotides are TGTGCCAGCAGAACCGTAGGGACTAGCGGGTGTCTCACAGATACGCAGTATTTT. Amino acid sequence: CASRTVGTSGCLTDTQYF.

Of note for this clonotype: One end of the junction varies from germline; a read error may be responsible. The chain has TRBV14 and TRBJ1-1; no clear D gene. The CDR3 runs 17 residues. Germline V gene sequence: CDR1 SGHDN, CDR2 FVKESK. CDR3 bases: TGTGCCAGCAGCCAAGATCTCTGGGCAACCGGGCACACTGAAGCTATCTTT. Its protein is CASSQDLWATGHTEAIF.

This clonotype was picked up many times. The CDR3 loop reads CASSIGGYGNQPQHF. The CDR3 DNA follows: TGTGCCAGCAGTATTGGGGGTTACGGCAATCAGCCCCAGCATTTT. The rearrangement joins TRBV6-5 to TRBJ1-5; a weak D match, TRBD1 (5 bases). The germline V and J ends were trimmed by 5 bases and 2 bases, with 13 bases remaining between them. The CDR3 is 15 residues long. From germline, CDR1 is MNHEY and CDR2 SVGAGI.

Of note for this clonotype: A read error is possible here, since a much larger clone lies one base away. This rearrangement joins TRBV5-1 to TRBJ2-2; no clear D. The germline V gene has CDR1 SGHRS and CDR2 YFSETQ. The V end lost 0 bases, the J end lost 1 base, and 7 bases lay between the germline ends. The CDR3 extends over 15 amino acids. The CDR3 DNA sequence: TGCGCCAGCAGCTTGGGCATAGGGAACACCGGGGAGCTGTTTTTT. Residues: CASSLGIGNTGELFF.

Details on this clonotype: Germline and junction disagree at one end, which may indicate a read error. The chain couples TRBV29-1 to TRBJ2-1, with 8 bases that match TRBD1. The length of the CDR3 is 14 residues. Germline lookup yields CDR1 SQVTM and CDR2 ANQGSEA. Written as DNA, the CDR3 is TGCAGCGTTAATCTCGGACAGGGAAGAAGTGAGAAGTTCTTC. Residues: CSVNLGQGRSEKFF.

To note about this clonotype: The junction differs from germline at one of its ends, possibly a read error. The chain is built from TRBV12-3 or TRBV12-4 and TRBJ2-7; 8 nucleotides align to TRBD1. This CDR3 spans 14 amino acids. The CDR3 DNA reads TGTGCCAGCAGACCAACGGACAGGGCTTACGAGCAGCACTTC. Residues: CASRPTDRAYEQHF.

This rearrangement joins TRBV12-3 or TRBV12-4 to TRBJ2-3, with a possible D match to TRBD1 (6 bases). The CDR3 covers 14 residues. Trimming stripped 10 bases from V and 3 bases from J, with 17 bases between. In nucleotides, the CDR3 is TGTGCCACGACCTTGCCAGGGGCGACAGATACGCAGTATTTT. Residues: CATTLPGATDTQYF.

A remark on this clonotype: At one of its ends the junction is not consistent with the germline gene, which may arise from a read error. The V call is TRBV4-1, the J call TRBJ2-2; the match to TRBD2 covers 11 bases. Germline CDR1 reads MGHRA; CDR2 reads YSYEKL. This CDR3 has 17 residues. The CDR3 loop is CANSQRGLAEGGGELFF. CDR3 nucleotide sequence: TGCGCCAACAGCCAGCGGGGACTAGCGGAGGGGGGCGGGGAGCTGTTTTTT.

Worth noting for this clonotype: Relative to the germline gene, one junction end is altered; a read error may explain this. The chain joins TRBV6-2 or TRBV6-3 to TRBJ2-7; 7 bases match TRBD2. This CDR3 spans 17 amino acids. Germline lookup yields CDR1 MNHEY and CDR2 SVGEGT. Here the CDR3 DNA reads TGTGTCAGCTTCGTGGAGAGCGGGAAGCAAATCTCCTACGAGCAGTACTTC. This encodes CVSFVESGKQISYEQYF.

Notes on this clonotype: An end of the junction does not agree with germline; a read error may underlie this. This rearrangement joins TRBV11-2 to TRBJ1-1; D gene unclear. From germline, CDR1 is SGHAT and CDR2 FQNNGV. This CDR3 comprises 14 residues. CDR3: CASSLMFANTETFF. The CDR3 DNA follows: TGTGCCAGCAGCTTAATGTTCGCGAACACTGAAACTTTCTTT.

The chain uses TRBV4-1 and TRBJ2-7; a possible D gene is TRBD1 (5 bases). CDR1 and CDR2 from the germline V gene are MGHRA and YSYEKL. The CDR3 length is 17 residues. The V end lost 3 bases, the J end lost 6 bases, and 24 bases lay between the germline ends. This chain's CDR3 is CASSHLSSGVRVPEQYF. CDR3 in DNA: TGCGCCAGCAGCCACCTGTCCTCTGGAGTCAGGGTACCCGAGCAGTACTTC.

The chain links TRBV6-5 to TRBJ1-1; no clear D. This CDR3 is built from 14 residues. V dropped 0 bases and J dropped 11 bases, with 16 bases sitting between them. From germline, CDR1 is MNHEY and CDR2 SVGAGI. CDR3 DNA: TGTGCCAGCAGTTACTCGATTACGGTGGATGGGGCTTTCTTT. Protein: CASSYSITVDGAFF.